This T cell receptor beta chain was sequenced in a study of T cell changes during pregnancy in multiple sclerosis. From germline, CDR1 is SGHTA and CDR2 FQGNSA. With 2 bases removed from V and 7 bases from J, the gap between germline ends came to 12 bases. This CDR3 contains 14 residues. This clone was seen just once. The repertoire was sequenced with immunoSEQ multiplex PCR; TCRdb's copy has only in-frame clones and lacks some. The table records about 67,000 clones, about 90% of them present only once. The origin of this receptor is a female donor with multiple sclerosis, enrolled in a pregnancy study. The chain uses TRBV7-2 and TRBJ1-5; tentative D call: TRBD1 (5 bases). Sequences were derived from peripheral blood, sampled after pregnancy. DNA for the CDR3: TGTGCCAGCAGCTTAAGGGCGGGACGGCAGCCCCAGCATTTT. Its translation is CASSLRAGRQPQHF.